The 29 T cell receptor beta chains in this list originate from one sample, sequenced in a study of a mutant IDH1 vaccine in newly diagnosed glioma. The antigens for these receptors are not known. Time point in this sample: week 23, last vaccination. Topical imiquimod accompanied each vaccine dose, which consisted of 300 ug of mutant IDH1 20-mer peptide. Clones were sequenced by immunoSEQ multiplex PCR, and TCRdb holds only the in-frame ones, with some missing. The table includes tens of thousands of clones, 84% detected once. The sequencing used PBMCs, collected from a glioma patient whose treatment included an IDH1 peptide vaccine. Receptors originate from a young man with glioma.

The chain combines TRBV28 with TRBJ1-2; 7 nucleotides align to TRBD1. The V gene end was trimmed by 6 bases and the J gene end by 1 base; junction bases not matched to a gene: 5. CDR3 length equals 14 residues. Germline V gene sequence: CDR1 MDHEN, CDR2 SYDVKM. The CDR3 here is CASSPDRDNYGYTF. CDR3 nucleotide sequence: TGTGCCAGCAGCCCAGACAGGGATAACTATGGCTACACCTTC.

The chain links TRBV7-2 to TRBJ2-1; TRBD2 matches 14 bases. Trimming removed 1 base from V and 3 bases from J; junction bases left unmatched: 8. This CDR3 has 19 residues. Germline assignment: CDR1 SGHTA and CDR2 FQGNSA. The CDR3 DNA reads TGTGCCAGCAGCTTAGACGGGAGGACTAGCGGGAGGCTCTACAATGAGCAGTTCTTC. Protein: CASSLDGRTSGRLYNEQFF.

The rearrangement uses TRBV28 and TRBJ1-1; 8 nucleotides align to TRBD1. Germline CDR1 reads MDHEN; CDR2 reads SYDVKM. Unmatched junction bases numbered 15, after V lost 7 bases and J lost 2 bases. The CDR3 has 17 residues. This chain's CDR3 is CASKQGATKNFNTEAFF. In DNA form, the CDR3 reads TGTGCCAGCAAGCAGGGGGCAACCAAGAACTTTAACACTGAAGCTTTCTTT.

A few counts support this clone. The rearrangement uses TRBV7-9 and TRBJ1-1; D gene unclear. V lost 7 bases, J lost 3 bases, and 6 bases lay in between. The CDR3 is made up of 11 amino acids. The germline V gene has CDR1 SEHNR and CDR2 FQNEAQ (reference sequence). The CDR3 DNA reads as TGTGCCAGCATCGGTCACACTGAAGCTTTCTTT. Amino acid sequence: CASIGHTEAFF.

The chain is built from TRBV15 and TRBJ2-2; D call uncertain. The germline V and J ends were trimmed by 5 bases and 0 bases, with 7 bases remaining between them. Germline-derived CDR1 and CDR2 are LNHNV and YYDKDF (reference sequence). The CDR3 spans 14 residues. The CDR3 DNA reads TGTGCCACCAGCGGTTTAACGAACACCGGGGAGCTGTTTTTT. Encoded protein: CATSGLTNTGELFF.

The chain is built from TRBV4-3 and TRBJ2-7; D may match TRBD1 or TRBD2 (5 bases each). This CDR3 is 16 amino acids long. Trimming took off 4 bases at V and 2 bases at J, with 18 bases between the two ends. Germline assignment: CDR1 LGHNA and CDR2 YSLEER. The CDR3 loop is CASSPSAGTETYEQYF. The CDR3 bases are TGCGCCAGCAGCCCGTCGGCCGGGACGGAGACCTACGAGCAGTACTTC.

The chain has TRBV27 and TRBJ1-1, with TRBD1 as a possible D gene (6 bases). The length of the CDR3 is 15 residues. Between the trimmed V and J ends, which lost 0 bases and 3 bases, there was a span of 11 bases. Germline V gives CDR1 MNHEY, CDR2 SMNVEV (reference sequence). The CDR3 loop reads CASSLSATGYTEAFF. Written as DNA, the CDR3 is TGTGCCAGCAGTTTATCGGCCACAGGGTACACTGAAGCTTTCTTT.

The genes are TRBV7-3 and TRBJ2-3, with 8 bases lining up with TRBD2. J gave up 5 bases and V 4 bases, and 2 bases lay outside the gene matches. This CDR3 region has 13 residues. Looked up from germline, CDR1 is SGHTA and CDR2 is FQGTGA. The CDR3 nucleotides are TGTGCCAGCAGCTCGGGGGGGCTAGATACGCAGTATTTT. It is translated as CASSSGGLDTQYF.

This chain connects TRBV7-9 to TRBJ2-1; D gene ambiguous. In germline, CDR1 is SEHNR, CDR2 FQNEAQ (reference sequence). This CDR3 contains 13 residues. Trimming left V 5 bases short and J 4 bases short, with 9 bases between. CDR3 DNA: TGTGCCAGCAGCACCGACCCGTACAATGAGCAGTTCTTC. Translation gives CASSTDPYNEQFF.

The chain links TRBV5-4 to TRBJ1-2; the D gene is possibly TRBD1 (5 bases). CDR1 is SGHNT, CDR2 YYREEE, per germline (reference sequence). This CDR3 is 15 amino acids long. V was cut by 3 bases and J by 3 bases, with 15 bases left in between. CDR3: CASSSGGGGYYGYTF. CDR3 nucleotides: TGTGCCAGCAGCTCCGGGGGAGGTGGTTACTATGGCTACACCTTC.

The chain couples TRBV19 to TRBJ2-1; 11 bases map to TRBD2. V gave up 9 bases and J gave up 6 bases; unmatched junction bases: 10. This CDR3 spans 15 amino acids. The germline CDR1 and CDR2 sequences are LNHDA and SQIVND (reference sequence). This CDR3 reads CASSRLAGLSNEQFF. CDR3 DNA: TGTGCCAGCAGTCGACTAGCGGGGCTGTCCAATGAGCAGTTCTTC.

The genes are TRBV27 and TRBJ2-7, with 11 bases aligning to TRBD2. With V trimmed by 4 bases and J by 3 bases, 8 bases remained unmatched. Germline values: CDR1 MNHEY, CDR2 SMNVEV (reference sequence). The CDR3 is 16 residues long. The CDR3 spells CASSSLAGGYIYEQYF. The CDR3 DNA reads as TGTGCCAGCAGTTCCCTAGCGGGAGGTTACATCTACGAGCAGTACTTC.

This sequence joins TRBV5-4 and TRBJ1-2, with D unclear. The CDR3 loop spans 15 amino acids. Germline V gene data show CDR1 as SGHNT and CDR2 as YYREEE (reference sequence). The V end lost 3 bases, the J end lost 1 base, and 13 bases lay between the germline ends. The CDR3 sequence is CASSSKDGNNYGYTF. DNA of the CDR3: TGTGCCAGCAGCTCGAAAGACGGAAATAACTATGGCTACACCTTC.

The chain is built from TRBV2 and TRBJ2-7; D unresolved. Trimming removed 7 bases at V and 3 bases at J, with 22 bases between. CDR3 length: 16 residues. The germline V gene encodes CDR1 SNHLY and CDR2 FYNNEI. The CDR3 loop is CASTPISVVKSYEQYF. Written as DNA, the CDR3 is TGTGCCAGCACACCCATTTCCGTAGTTAAAAGCTACGAGCAGTACTTC.

The chain employs TRBV27 and TRBJ2-7; no clear D gene. The germline gives CDR1 MNHEY, CDR2 SMNVEV (reference sequence). CDR3 length: 14 residues. Trimming took off 0 bases at V and 5 bases at J, with 11 bases between the two ends. The CDR3 loop reads CASSLSSRAHEQYF. The DNA of the CDR3 is TGTGCCAGCAGTTTATCGAGCCGCGCGCACGAGCAGTACTTC.

This clone appeared a single time. J is TRBJ1-1 and V is TRBV10-3; D uncertain. Germline V gene lookup returns CDR1 ENHRY and CDR2 SYGVKD. Trimming stripped 8 bases from V and 2 bases from J, with 6 bases between. The CDR3 spans 11 residues. The CDR3 DNA follows: TGTGCCATCTTAGTCAACACTGAAGCTTTCTTT. Encoded protein: CAILVNTEAFF.

V and J are TRBV7-6 and TRBJ2-3, with 12 nucleotides matching TRBD2. With V trimmed by 4 bases and J by 15 bases, 5 bases remained unmatched. The CDR3 has 12 residues. Germline V gene sequence: CDR1 SGHVS, CDR2 FNYEAQ. This chain's CDR3 is CASSSLAGGHYF. The CDR3 nucleotides read TGTGCCAGCAGCTCCCTAGCGGGGGGGCATTATTTT.

V usage is TRBV5-4 and J usage is TRBJ1-1, with a tentative D call TRBD1 (5 bases). This CDR3 is 13 amino acids long. Germline CDR1 reads SGHNT; CDR2 reads YYREEE (reference sequence). The V end lost 3 bases, the J end lost 5 bases, and 11 bases lay between the germline ends. The CDR3 DNA reads as TGTGCCAGCAGCTGGGGGGGGGTTACTGAAGCTTTCTTT. Residues: CASSWGGVTEAFF.

The genes are TRBV21-1 and TRBJ2-4; TRBD2, the D gene given by the table, was not confirmed from the DNA. TRBV21-1 is marked as a pseudogene. The CDR3 is 16 residues long. CDR3 bases: TGTGCCAGCATCCCAAAAGAATTAACTCCCAAAAACATTCAGTACTTC. Translated, it gives CASIPKELTPKNIQYF.

V gene TRBV27 combines with J gene TRBJ1-1; D gene ambiguous. The CDR3 is 14 residues long. Germline CDR1 and CDR2: MNHEY and SMNVEV (reference sequence). The V end lost 2 bases, the J end lost 0 bases, and 7 bases lay between the germline ends. The CDR3 DNA sequence: TGTGCCAGCAGTTTAACGGGGTTGAACACTGAAGCTTTCTTT. Its translation: CASSLTGLNTEAFF.

This clone was recorded a few times. The gene calls are TRBV30 and TRBJ1-1; TRBD1 agrees at 10 bases. V dropped 4 bases and J dropped 0; count of bases not matched to a gene: 8. Germline V gives CDR1 GTSNPN, CDR2 SVGIG (reference sequence). CDR3 length: 16 amino acids. CDR3 loop: CAWIPGQGWMNTEAFF. The DNA for the CDR3 is TGTGCCTGGATTCCGGGACAGGGGTGGATGAACACTGAAGCTTTCTTT.

Points on this clone: A much more abundant neighbour one base away suggests this may be a read error. This specimen includes other DNA sequences encoding the same CDR3. V usage is TRBV7-9 and J usage is TRBJ2-7; TRBD1 is a possible D gene (6 bases). Germline values: CDR1 SEHNR, CDR2 FQNEAQ (reference sequence). The germline V and J ends were trimmed by 0 bases and 2 bases, with 8 bases remaining between them. The CDR3 covers 14 residues. The CDR3 loop reads CASSLARTAYEQYF. In DNA, the CDR3 is TGTGCCAGCAGCTTAGCTCGGACAGCCTACGAGCAGTACTTC. The full variable domain, in which reference TRBV7-9 and TRBJ2-7 provide the parts outside the CDR3, is DTGVSQNPRHKITKRGQNVTFRCDPISEHNRLYWYRQTLGQGPEFLTYFQNEAQLEKSRLLSDRFSAERPKGSFSTLEIQRTEQGDSAMYLCASSLARTAYEQYFGPGTRLTVT.

The sample holds a few counts of this clone. This chain connects TRBV18 to TRBJ2-7; D not certain. CDR1 and CDR2 from the germline V gene are KGHSH and LQKENI. The CDR3 is 13 residues long. V was clipped by 5 bases and J by 2 bases, with 10 bases between them. The CDR3 loop is CASSTEAAYEQYF. The CDR3 DNA reads TGTGCCAGCTCAACTGAGGCGGCCTACGAGCAGTACTTC. The whole variable domain, filled in from reference TRBV18 and TRBJ2-7, reads NAGVMQNPRHLVRRRGQEARLRCSPMKGHSHVYWYRQLPEEGLKFMVYLQKENIIDESGMPKERFSAEFPKEGPSILRIQQVVRGDSAAYFCASSTEAAYEQYFGPGTRLTVT.

The chain has TRBV5-4 and TRBJ1-4; 7 positions agree with TRBD1. CDR3 length: 15 residues. The germline V gene encodes CDR1 SGHNT and CDR2 YYREEE (reference sequence). V shed 4 bases and J 6 bases; nucleotides not matched to a gene: 9. The CDR3 nucleotides read TGTGCCAGCAGCCCGGAGGCAGGGGGGGATGAAAAACTGTTTTTT. Amino acids: CASSPEAGGDEKLFF. The full variable domain, completed using reference TRBV5-4 and TRBJ1-4, is ETGVTQSPTHLIKTRGQQVTLRCSSQSGHNTVSWYQQALGQGPQFIFQYYREEENGRGNFPPRFSGLQFPNYSSELNVNALELDDSALYLCASSPEAGGDEKLFFGSGTQLSVL.

CDR3 in amino acids: CASSKDLHSNQPQHF. CDR3 nucleotide sequence: TGTGCCAGCAGTAAGGACTTACATAGCAATCAGCCCCAGCATTTT. The chain joins TRBV2 to TRBJ1-5; D call uncertain. Trimming took 5 bases from V and 0 from J, leaving 11 bases between them. The CDR3 runs 15 residues. CDR1 is SNHLY and CDR2 is FYNNEI in the germline V gene.

The chain recombines TRBV23-1 with TRBJ1-6, with TRBD1 matching 10 bases. TRBV23-1 belongs to the ORF category, with a function that is uncertain. There are 14 residues in the CDR3. After removal of 8 bases from V and 6 bases from J, the junction contained 4 bases not matched to a gene. CDR3 sequence (DNA): TGCGCCAGCCCCCGGGACAGGGGTAATTCACCCCTCCACTTT. Translation: CASPRDRGNSPLHF.

The V call is TRBV19, the J call TRBJ1-4, with a tentative D call TRBD1 (6 bases). Germline CDR1 is LNHDA and CDR2 is SQIVND (reference sequence). V was shortened by 1 base and J by 8 bases, with 20 bases between the two germline ends. The CDR3 extends over 17 amino acids. The chain's CDR3 is CASSIGAVVAGVEKLFF. The CDR3, as DNA: TGTGCCAGTAGTATAGGAGCTGTGGTGGCAGGGGTCGAAAAACTGTTTTTT. The full variable domain, its missing parts supplied by reference TRBV19 and TRBJ1-4, is DGGITQSPKYLFRKEGQNVTLSCEQNLNHDAMYWYRQDPGQGLRLIYYSQIVNDFQKGDIAEGYSVSREKKESFPLTVTSAQKNPTAFYLCASSIGAVVAGVEKLFFGSGTQLSVL.

The V and J genes are TRBV28 and TRBJ1-5, with D unclear. The CDR3 has 12 residues. Trimming left V 7 bases short and J 2 bases short, with 6 bases between. Germline V lookup: CDR1 MDHEN, CDR2 SYDVKM. The CDR3 DNA reads TGTGCCAGCACCTGGGGCAATCAGCCCCAGCATTTT. It specifies CASTWGNQPQHF.

This sequence joins TRBV25-1 and TRBJ1-4, with D tentatively TRBD1 (5 bases). Germline V gene data show CDR1 as MGHDK and CDR2 as SYGVNS. V lost 1 base to trimming and J lost 5 bases, with 11 bases between them. The CDR3 consists of 15 residues. CDR3 protein: CASSEWGGPNEKLFF. Written as DNA, the CDR3 is TGTGCCAGCAGTGAATGGGGCGGACCAAATGAAAAACTGTTTTTT.